The present T cell receptor beta chain was sequenced within a study of blood T cell repertoires in COVID-19. At the level of the study: From the United States, Italy and Spain came samples of acute and convalescent COVID-19. The analysed material was cDNA or gDNA that came from T cells, B-cell-depleted T cells, or PBMCs.

Recruited during active infection, patients (from Seattle) were subsequently followed longitudinally. Trimming left V 1 base short and J 3 bases short, with 9 bases between. Germline V gene data show CDR1 as SGHTA and CDR2 as FQGNSA. The CDR3 is made up of 15 amino acids. As handled by the study authors: From reference gene primer amplification, estimates of nucleated cell counts were derived. Method: immunoSEQ multiplex PCR; TCRdb's copy keeps in-frame clones and lacks some. V and J calls and clone size are given by that table; D and trimming were obtained from the DNA. Of 35,000 to 45,000 clones in the sample, approximately 94% were seen once.

The sequence was collected from a man aged 50 to 60 with COVID-19, enrolled during active disease. The J gene is TRBJ2-2, the V gene TRBV7-2; D ambiguous. The material sequenced was peripheral blood. In DNA, the CDR3 is TGTGCCAGCAGCTTAGTGGGCAGTTACACCGGGGAGCTGTTTTTT. Translation: CASSLVGSYTGELFF.